These 23 T cell receptor beta chains were sequenced from one sample in a study of blood T cell repertoires in COVID-19. Some clones are missing from TCRdb's copy, which holds only in-frame ones; the method was immunoSEQ multiplex PCR. The sample consists of roughly 380,000 clones, roughly 84% of them appearing once. Sequencing was done on a sample of PBMCs or T cells enriched from blood (not recorded which). Every receptor here comes from a woman under 40 who had recovered from COVID-19.

The chain recombines TRBV30 with TRBJ1-2, with no clear D. The CDR3 has 16 residues. Germline V gene lookup returns CDR1 GTSNPN and CDR2 SVGIG (reference sequence). Trimming cost V 0 bases and J 4 bases, with 18 bases left between them. In DNA, the CDR3 is TGTGCCTGGAGTGTACCCCCACCGCGGAGCGGCTATGGCTACACCTTC. It translates to CAWSVPPPRSGYGYTF. The complete variable domain, with remaining parts taken from reference TRBV30 and TRBJ1-2, reads SQTIHQWPATLVQPVGSPLSLECTVEGTSNPNLYWYRQAAGRGLQLLFYSVGIGQISSEVPQNLSASRPQDRQFILSSKKLLLSDSGFYLCAWSVPPPRSGYGYTFGSGTRLTVV.

A single count supports this clone. The genes are TRBV3-1 (or the pseudogene TRBV3-2) and TRBJ2-3; D might be TRBD2 (5 bases). The CDR3 consists of 16 residues. The V gene lost 2 bases and the J gene lost 7 bases, with 19 bases spanning the gap. CDR1 and CDR2 from the germline V gene are LGHDT and YNNKEL (reference sequence). The CDR3 spells CASSQSGPPSSYTQYF. CDR3 DNA: TGTGCCAGCAGCCAAAGCGGACCCCCTTCGTCGTATACGCAGTATTTT.

CDR3 bases: TGTGCCAGCAGCCTCAAAGGGGAGCTGTTTTTT. This codes for CASSLKGELFF. This chain links TRBV4-2 with TRBJ2-2; D gene uncertain. Deletions cut 4 bases from V and 8 bases from J, with 5 bases between. Looked up from germline, CDR1 is LGHNA and CDR2 is YNFKEQ. The CDR3 is made up of 11 amino acids.

The rearrangement links TRBV3-1 (or the pseudogene TRBV3-2) to TRBJ1-1; D may be TRBD1 (6 bases). The germline V gene has CDR1 LGHDT and CDR2 YNNKEL (reference sequence). This CDR3 spans 13 amino acids. V was pared by 4 bases and J by 4 bases, with 10 bases between. The CDR3 nucleotides are TGTGCCAGCAGCCTGGACAGCTCCACTGAAGCTTTCTTT. Its translation: CASSLDSSTEAFF.

The chain is built from TRBV28 and TRBJ2-7, with 8 bases identical to TRBD1. Trimming took 6 bases from V and 2 from J; bases not matched to a gene: 6. The V gene's germline CDR1 is MDHEN and CDR2 SYDVKM. The CDR3 sequence is 14 residues long. Written as DNA, the CDR3 is TGTGCCAGCAGCTGGGGGACAGGCACCTACGAGCAGTACTTC. Its translation is CASSWGTGTYEQYF.

The chain is built from TRBV6-6 and TRBJ1-2; 7 bases agree with TRBD1. CDR1 and CDR2 from the germline V gene are MNHNY and SVGAGI (reference sequence). The trim removed 5 bases at V and 8 bases at J, leaving 11 bases unmatched. The CDR3 contains 14 residues. CDR3 sequence reads: CASSNTGTATGYTF. The CDR3 coding sequence is TGTGCCAGCAGTAATACCGGGACAGCGACCGGCTACACCTTC.

This clone was detected ten times or more. This chain connects TRBV19 to TRBJ2-3, with TRBD1 as a possible D gene (5 bases). Trimming stripped 4 bases from V and 1 base from J, with 21 bases between. The CDR3 has 18 residues. From germline, CDR1 is LNHDA and CDR2 SQIVND (reference sequence). CDR3 loop: CASSRQRTSPSGTDTQYF. CDR3 bases: TGTGCCAGTAGTAGGCAGAGGACAAGCCCCTCTGGCACAGATACGCAGTATTTT. The full variable domain, with the rest looked up from reference TRBV19 and TRBJ2-3, is DGGITQSPKYLFRKEGQNVTLSCEQNLNHDAMYWYRQDPGQGLRLIYYSQIVNDFQKGDIAEGYSVSREKKESFPLTVTSAQKNPTAFYLCASSRQRTSPSGTDTQYFGPGTRLTVL.

V is TRBV5-1 and J is TRBJ2-3, with D unresolved. The CDR3 totals 15 residues. The V end was cut by 0 bases, the J end by 6 bases, with 14 bases between. Looked up from germline, CDR1 is SGHRS and CDR2 is YFSETQ. The CDR3 DNA follows: TGCGCCAGCAGCTTGGCTGGTAGCTGGTCGGATACGCAGTATTTT. This codes for CASSLAGSWSDTQYF.

The CDR3 loop is CASSGLAGTADTQYF. CDR3 nucleotide sequence: TGTGCCAGCAGTGGACTAGCGGGAACGGCAGATACGCAGTATTTT. This chain links TRBV2 with TRBJ2-3; 11 bases line up with TRBD2. This CDR3 has 15 residues. V trimming: 4 bases; J trimming: 4 bases; junction bases outside the gene matches: 4. The germline CDR1 and CDR2 sequences are SNHLY and FYNNEI.

CDR3 DNA: TGTGCCAGCAGCTTAGGTCCTGGCAGGTACAATGAGCAGTTCTTC. Translation: CASSLGPGRYNEQFF. This chain uses TRBV7-2 with TRBJ2-1; D gene unclear. The germline gives CDR1 SGHTA, CDR2 FQGNSA. Trimming left V 1 base short and J 4 bases short, with 11 bases between. The CDR3 is made up of 15 amino acids.

The chain is built from TRBV6-5 and TRBJ2-1, with D tentatively TRBD2 (6 bases). The length of the CDR3 is 14 residues. CDR1 is MNHEY, CDR2 SVGAGI, per germline. V lost 8 bases and J 4 bases, leaving 15 bases between the germline ends. Here the CDR3 reads CASGFLGGYNEQFF. In nucleotides, the CDR3 is TGTGCCAGCGGTTTTTTGGGGGGTTACAATGAGCAGTTCTTC.

The rearrangement uses TRBV2 and TRBJ1-1; 11 bases are a match to TRBD1. V trimming: 6 bases; J trimming: 7 bases; junction bases outside the gene matches: 7. From germline, CDR1 is SNHLY and CDR2 FYNNEI. The CDR3 spans 14 residues. This CDR3 reads CASRLGTGGSEAFF. The CDR3 nucleotides are TGTGCCAGCAGGCTAGGGACAGGGGGAAGTGAAGCTTTCTTT.

The rearrangement links TRBV5-6 to TRBJ1-2; D may be TRBD1 (6 bases). CDR3 size: 15 residues. The V end was cut by 2 bases, the J end by 1 base, with 12 bases between. Germline values: CDR1 SGHDT, CDR2 YYEEEE. CDR3 residues: CASSLQGPLNYGYTF. Here the CDR3 DNA reads TGTGCCAGCAGCTTACAGGGCCCTCTTAACTATGGCTACACCTTC.

V is TRBV21-1 and J is TRBJ2-3; TRBD1 was called by the table and not checked on the DNA. TRBV21-1 is termed a pseudogene. The CDR3 consists of 16 residues. The CDR3 DNA sequence: TGTGCCAGCAGGGGGAACAGGGGACATAGCACAGATACGCAGTATTTT. Amino acids: CASRGNRGHSTDTQYF.

About this clone: At one end the junction does not follow the germline gene, possibly because of a read error. This chain joins TRBV10-3 and TRBJ2-7, with a possible D match to TRBD2 (6 bases). The germline gives CDR1 ENHRY, CDR2 SYGVKD. This CDR3 has 11 residues. The CDR3 nucleotides are TGTGCCATCAGTGACTTGACTAGTTTGAACTTC. The encoded protein is CAISDLTSLNF.

V is TRBV7-3 and J is TRBJ2-1; 12 bases fit TRBD2. V was pared by 3 bases and J by 4 bases, with 1 base of the junction left unmatched. This CDR3 contains 15 residues. Germline V gives CDR1 SGHTA, CDR2 FQGTGA. This CDR3 reads CASSFGLAGYNEQFF. CDR3 nucleotides: TGTGCCAGCAGCTTTGGACTAGCGGGGTACAATGAGCAGTTCTTC.

This clone was counted a single time. The rearrangement uses TRBV5-1 and TRBJ1-5; D not resolved. CDR1 is SGHRS, CDR2 YFSETQ, per germline. This CDR3 contains 14 residues. The V end was cut by 0 bases, the J end by 5 bases, with 9 bases between. The CDR3 sequence: CASSLDGFDQPQHF. The CDR3 nucleotides are TGCGCCAGCAGCTTGGACGGTTTCGATCAGCCCCAGCATTTT.

DNA of the CDR3: TGTGCCAGCAGCGGAGGACTAGAAGGACGAGAGACCCAGTACTTC. This sequence encodes CASSGGLEGRETQYF. V gene TRBV5-4 combines with J gene TRBJ2-5, with 7 bases aligning to TRBD2. This CDR3 is built from 15 residues. Germline V gene lookup returns CDR1 SGHNT and CDR2 YYREEE (reference sequence). V shed 4 bases, J shed 4 bases, and the junction held 10 bases outside the gene matches.

This clone has a handful of counts. This sequence joins TRBV10-3 and TRBJ1-2, with D possibly being TRBD1 (6 bases). CDR3 length: 12 residues. Germline V lookup: CDR1 ENHRY, CDR2 SYGVKD. The germline V and J ends were trimmed by 2 bases and 8 bases, with 9 bases remaining between them. The CDR3 DNA reads TGTGCCATCAGTGAGACAGGGACCGGCTACACCTTC. It is translated as CAISETGTGYTF.

CDR3 nucleotides: TGTGCCAGCAGCGTAGTTGGGGGAGGGCCGTCGGATACGCAGTATTTT. Protein sequence: CASSVVGGGPSDTQYF. J is TRBJ2-3 and V is TRBV9, with 7 bases identical to TRBD2. V lost 0 bases to trimming and J lost 6 bases; unmatched junction nucleotides: 10. CDR1 SGDLS and CDR2 YYNGEE come from the germline V gene. This CDR3 region has 16 residues.

The chain couples TRBV7-2 to TRBJ2-2; 9 bases match TRBD1. Germline CDR1 reads SGHTA; CDR2 reads FQGNSA. V trimming: 5 bases; J trimming: 4 bases; junction bases outside the gene matches: 11. The CDR3 covers 17 residues. The chain's CDR3 is CASSRDRVPTGTGELFF. CDR3 nucleotide sequence: TGTGCCAGCAGCCGGGACAGGGTACCAACGGGCACCGGGGAGCTGTTTTTT.

This chain uses TRBV30 with TRBJ1-6; TRBD1 aligns across 10 bases. The V segment lost 3 bases and the J segment 2 bases; nucleotides outside the gene matches: 1. The V gene's germline CDR1 is GTSNPN and CDR2 SVGIG (reference sequence). This CDR3 has 15 amino acids. CDR3 nucleotides: TGTGCCTGGAGAGGACAGGGGGCCTATAATTCACCCCTCCACTTT. This encodes CAWRGQGAYNSPLHF.

The rearrangement uses TRBV7-2 and TRBJ2-1; D is perhaps TRBD1 (5 bases). This CDR3 region has 12 residues. Germline assignment: CDR1 SGHTA and CDR2 FQGNSA. Trimming pared 2 bases from V and 6 bases from J, leaving 5 bases between. The CDR3 sequence is CASSLQGNEQFF. The CDR3 DNA reads TGTGCCAGCAGCTTACAGGGCAATGAGCAGTTCTTC.